This entry describes one TCR beta chain. Its antigen is as yet unknown. A J-beta primer mix and a sample-barcoded 5' primer were used in a second PCR of about 7 to 11 cycles. TCRdb processed the 5' RACE reads anew with MiXCR; each CDR3 protein has one entry. The sample lists approximately 800,000 distinct CDR3 sequences, over 45% occurring once. The record originates from a study of blood T cells in healthy people across ages. Findings of the study overall: A roughly linear fall in TCR beta diversity per million T cells was seen with increasing age.

A minimum of 6 micrograms of total RNA was extracted per sample. CDR3 length: 14 residues. Germline CDR1 is SGHRS and CDR2 is YFSETQ. J was trimmed by 5 bases and V by 1 base; bases with no gene match: 4. This chain connects TRBV5-1 to TRBJ1-2; 8 bases match TRBD1. The clonotype was recovered from a man in his thirties or forties in good health. The sample consisted of blood. The CDR3 reads CASSLRGQEYGYTF. The CDR3 nucleotides read TGCGCCAGCAGCTTGAGGGGACAGGAGTATGGCTACACCTTC.